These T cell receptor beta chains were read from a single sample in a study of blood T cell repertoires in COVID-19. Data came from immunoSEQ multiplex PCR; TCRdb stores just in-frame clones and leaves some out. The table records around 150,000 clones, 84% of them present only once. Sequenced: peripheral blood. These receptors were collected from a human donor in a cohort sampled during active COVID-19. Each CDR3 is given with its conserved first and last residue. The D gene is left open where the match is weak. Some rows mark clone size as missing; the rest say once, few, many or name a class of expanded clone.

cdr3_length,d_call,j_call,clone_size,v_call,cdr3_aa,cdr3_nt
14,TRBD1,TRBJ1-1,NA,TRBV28,CASSYGTENTEAFF,TGTGCCAGCAGTTATGGGACAGAGAACACTGAAGCTTTCTTT
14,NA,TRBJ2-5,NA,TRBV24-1,CATSGSGLGETQYF,TGTGCCACCAGTGGGTCCGGTCTTGGAGAGACCCAGTACTTC
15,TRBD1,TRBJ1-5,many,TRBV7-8,CASSSGTGVVQPQHF,TGTGCCAGCAGCTCCGGGACAGGGGTTGTTCAGCCCCAGCATTTT
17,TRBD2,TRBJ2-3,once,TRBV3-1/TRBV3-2,CASSPRGSGGWSDTQYF,TGTGCCAGCAGCCCCAGGGGTAGCGGGGGTTGGTCAGATACGCAGTATTTT
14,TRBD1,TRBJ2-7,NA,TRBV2,CASRRDRVQYEQYF,TGTGCCAGCAGGCGCGACAGGGTTCAATACGAGCAGTACTTC
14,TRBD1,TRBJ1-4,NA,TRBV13,CASSLTGENEKLFF,TGTGCCAGCAGCTTGACAGGGGAAAATGAAAAACTGTTTTTT
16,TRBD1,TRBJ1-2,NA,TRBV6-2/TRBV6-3,CASSTRTGIDRNGYTF,TGTGCCAGCAGTACAAGGACAGGGATCGATCGTAATGGCTACACCTTC
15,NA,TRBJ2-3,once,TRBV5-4,CASSPPRGNTDTQYF,TGTGCCAGCAGCCCTCCCCGGGGGAACACAGATACGCAGTATTTT
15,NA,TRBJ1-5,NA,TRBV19,CASSMAGSNNQPQHF,TGTGCCAGTAGTATGGCCGGGTCGAACAATCAGCCCCAGCATTTT
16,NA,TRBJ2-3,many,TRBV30,CAWRPTGTGYTDTQYF,TGTGCCTGGAGGCCAACAGGGACGGGGTACACAGATACGCAGTATTTT
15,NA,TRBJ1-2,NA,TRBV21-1,CASSKGKGPSDGYTF,TGTGCCAGCAGCAAAGGTAAGGGGCCCTCGGATGGCTACACCTTC
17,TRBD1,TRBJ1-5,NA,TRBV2,CASSEETNRGGRQPQHF,TGTGCCAGCAGTGAAGAGACTAACAGGGGTGGGCGCCAGCCCCAGCATTTT
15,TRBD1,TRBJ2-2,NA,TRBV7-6,CASSFRNRGTGELFF,TGTGCCAGCAGCTTCCGAAACAGGGGCACCGGGGAGCTGTTTTTT
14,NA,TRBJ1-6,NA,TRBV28,CASSVRVQNSPLHF,TGTGCCAGCAGTGTCCGGGTCCAGAATTCACCCCTCCACTTT
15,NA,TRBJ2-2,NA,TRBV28,CASSLDGHITGELFF,TGTGCCAGCAGTTTGGACGGACACATCACCGGGGAGCTGTTTTTT
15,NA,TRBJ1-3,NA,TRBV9,CASSAGGVPGNTIYF,TGTGCCAGCAGCGCGGGAGGGGTGCCTGGAAACACCATATATTTT
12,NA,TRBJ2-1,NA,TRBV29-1,CSVGNSVPEQFF,TGCAGCGTTGGTAATAGCGTTCCTGAGCAGTTCTTC
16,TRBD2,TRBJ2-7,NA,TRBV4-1,CASSHALSGRPHEQYF,TGCGCCAGCAGCCACGCGCTAAGCGGGAGGCCCCACGAGCAGTACTTC
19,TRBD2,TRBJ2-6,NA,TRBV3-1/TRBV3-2,CASSPVWSGGGSGANVLTF,TGTGCCAGCAGCCCCGTATGGAGCGGGGGTGGATCTGGGGCCAACGTCCTGACTTTC
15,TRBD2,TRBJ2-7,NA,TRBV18,CASSPGTRTSNEQYF,TGTGCCAGCTCCCCAGGGACTAGGACCTCTAACGAGCAGTACTTC
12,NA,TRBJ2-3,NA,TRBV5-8,CASSTQKDTQYF,TGTGCCAGCAGCACCCAGAAAGATACGCAGTATTTT
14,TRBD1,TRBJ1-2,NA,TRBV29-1,CSVEAGTGTYGYTF,TGCAGCGTTGAAGCCGGGACAGGGACCTATGGCTACACCTTC
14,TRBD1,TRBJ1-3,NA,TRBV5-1,CASSLGGTGNTIYF,TGCGCCAGCAGCTTAGGGGGCACTGGAAACACCATATATTTT